This T cell receptor beta chain was sequenced during a study of blood T cell repertoires in COVID-19. The wider study: T cells, B-cell-depleted T cells, or PBMCs supplied cDNA or gDNA.

With 0 bases clipped from V and 3 bases from J, the junction kept 6 bases outside the gene matches. This CDR3 contains 15 residues. Per germline, CDR1 SGDLS and CDR2 YYNGEE. Recruits, aged about 18 to 95 years, lived in around 24 US areas. Participants reported their clinical history, and cohort assignment relied on those reports. Some clones are missing from TCRdb's copy, which holds only in-frame ones; the method was immunoSEQ multiplex PCR. Of roughly 150,000 clones listed, approximately 80% are singletons. The chain has TRBV9 and TRBJ2-7, with TRBD1 matching over 7 bases. This TCR derives from a woman aged 55-69 years who had recovered from COVID-19. The sequenced sample was PBMCs or T cells enriched from blood (not recorded which). CDR3 bases: TGTGCCAGCAGCGTAGGACAGGGTCAGGGCTACGAGCAGTACTTC. It codes for CASSVGQGQGYEQYF.